Shown below are 29 T cell receptor beta chains from a single sample sequenced in a study of blood T cells in healthy people across ages. Then a second PCR, running about 6 to 11 cycles, was carried out with a sample-barcoded 5' primer and a J-beta primer mix. From the 5' RACE reads, TCRdb called clonotypes with MiXCR, one entry per CDR3 protein. The table includes 1.2 million to 1.5 million distinct CDR3 sequences, almost 60% detected once. The sample consisted of blood. The receptors were sampled from a man younger than 35 in good health.

This clonotype was counted between two and nine times. The V call is TRBV25-1, the J call TRBJ2-1; unclear D gene. V was cut by 0 bases and J by 10 bases, with 7 bases left in between. CDR3 length: 12 amino acids. Germline-derived CDR1 and CDR2 are MGHDK and SYGVNS. DNA for the CDR3: TGTGCCAGCAGTGAATACGGCCAGGAGCAGTTCTTC. Protein product: CASSEYGQEQFF.

The chain employs TRBV4-1 and TRBJ1-1; no definite D call. CDR3 size: 12 residues. Germline V gene data show CDR1 as MGHRA and CDR2 as YSYEKL. V was pared by 0 bases and J by 8 bases, with 7 bases between. The CDR3 region is CASSQDRFEAFF. In nucleotides, the CDR3 is TGCGCCAGCAGCCAAGATCGGTTCGAAGCTTTCTTT.

The table lists this clonotype with a few counts. The chain joins TRBV6-6 to TRBJ2-5; 8 nucleotides agree with TRBD1. Germline V gene lookup returns CDR1 MNHNY and CDR2 SVGAGI (reference sequence). The CDR3 extends over 14 amino acids. The V gene end was trimmed by 6 bases and the J gene end by 4 bases; junction bases not matched to a gene: 7. CDR3 sequence: CASRSGGGPETQYF. The CDR3 DNA reads TGTGCCAGCAGGTCAGGGGGCGGACCAGAGACCCAGTACTTC.

This clonotype has a handful of counts. The CDR3 reads CASSWRAKNIQYF. The CDR3 bases are TGTGCCAGCAGTTGGAGGGCCAAAAACATTCAGTACTTC. The V gene is TRBV12-3 or TRBV12-4, the J gene TRBJ2-4, with TRBD2 as a possible D gene (5 bases). Trimming left V 4 bases short and J 1 base short, with 5 bases between. The CDR3 is made up of 13 amino acids.

This chain links TRBV15 with TRBJ2-6; 8 bases align to TRBD1. This CDR3 region has 20 residues. The germline CDR1 and CDR2 sequences are LNHNV and YYDKDF (reference sequence). The junction had 14 bases not matched to a gene; V was cut back by 3 bases and J by 1 base. CDR3 bases: TGTGCCACCAGCAGCTCCGACAGGGGCTCAGTCTTTTCTGGGGCCAACGTCCTGACTTTC. This translates into CATSSSDRGSVFSGANVLTF. Variable domain in full (rest from reference TRBV15 and TRBJ2-6): DAMVIQNPRYQVTQFGKPVTLSCSQTLNHNVMYWYQQKSSQAPKLLFHYYDKDFNNEADTPDNFQSRRPNTSFCFLDIRSPGLGDTAMYLCATSSSDRGSVFSGANVLTFGAGSRLTVL.

The chain uses TRBV7-2 and TRBJ2-7; D possibly corresponds to TRBD2 (7 bases). The J call may be wrong; the DNA end is better matched by TRBJ2-4. The germline V gene has CDR1 SGHTA and CDR2 FQGNSA. The length of the CDR3 is 16 residues. This CDR3 reads CASSLVLGGPIDIQYF. The CDR3 DNA reads as TGTGCCAGCAGCTTAGTACTCGGGGGGCCCATCGACATTCAGTACTTC.

This clonotype was found a few times. The gene calls are TRBV5-6 and TRBJ1-6; D is unclear. CDR3 size: 14 residues. Trimming took off 4 bases at V and 7 bases at J, with 12 bases between the two ends. From germline, CDR1 is SGHDT and CDR2 YYEEEE. The CDR3 sequence: CASSPRGLNSPLHF. The CDR3 region has the DNA TGTGCCAGCAGCCCCCGAGGGCTAAATTCACCCCTCCACTTT.

This clonotype appeared a few times. The chain carries TRBV11-2 and TRBJ1-1; D call uncertain. V lost 5 bases to trimming and J lost 8 bases, with 12 bases between them. This CDR3 has 12 residues. The germline CDR1 and CDR2 sequences are SGHAT and FQNNGV. CDR3 residues: CASSLSGREAFF. CDR3 coding DNA: TGTGCCAGCAGCCTCTCCGGGCGAGAAGCTTTCTTT.

Only one count was recorded for this clonotype. The V gene is TRBV24-1, the J gene TRBJ2-1, with 7 nucleotides matching TRBD2. Losses at the gene ends were 5 bases for V and 6 bases for J; bases not matched to a gene: 6. The CDR3 consists of 14 residues. CDR1 and CDR2 from the germline V gene are KGHDR and SFDVKD. CDR3 DNA: TGTGCCACCAGTGGGCCAGCGGGGAGCAATGAGCAGTTCTTC. Translated: CATSGPAGSNEQFF.

In regard to this clonotype: The germline gene is not matched at one end of the junction; a read error may be the cause. The chain is built from TRBV6-5 and TRBJ2-5, with TRBD1 matching 7 bases. The CDR3 length is 14 residues. The germline CDR1 and CDR2 sequences are MNHEY and SVGAGI. The CDR3 coding sequence is TGTGCCAGCAGTGACTCCGGCAGGGGGGAGACCCAGTACTTC. Translation gives CASSDSGRGETQYF.

J is TRBJ2-3 and V is TRBV5-1; the D gene is possibly TRBD1 (5 bases). Per the germline V gene, CDR1 is SGHRS and CDR2 is YFSETQ. V lost 1 base, J lost 0 bases, and 15 bases lay in between. The CDR3 runs to 17 residues. CDR3 bases: TGCGCCAGCAGCTTGAATGGACACCACCCTAGCACAGATACGCAGTATTTT. It specifies CASSLNGHHPSTDTQYF.

This clonotype was seen a single time. The V call is TRBV20-1, the J call TRBJ2-1; the D is unclear. This CDR3 comprises 15 residues. Germline CDR1 DFQATT, CDR2 SNEGSKA (reference sequence). V lost 3 bases and J lost 5, with 17 bases in between. As DNA, the CDR3 is TGCAGTGCTAGTTCCCCCCAAGGGTGGGACAATGAGCAGTTCTTC. Protein sequence: CSASSPQGWDNEQFF.

The chain carries TRBV7-9 and TRBJ1-6, with D possibly being TRBD1 (6 bases). Per germline, CDR1 SEHNR and CDR2 FQNEAQ (reference sequence). V was shortened by 1 base and J by 13 bases, with 14 bases between the two germline ends. The CDR3 is 14 amino acids. The CDR3, as DNA: TGTGCCAGCAGCTTAGTGGGACATCTCGCCCCCCTCCACTTT. Amino acid sequence: CASSLVGHLAPLHF. Filled out from reference TRBV7-9 and TRBJ1-6, the complete variable domain reads DTGVSQNPRHKITKRGQNVTFRCDPISEHNRLYWYRQTLGQGPEFLTYFQNEAQLEKSRLLSDRFSAERPKGSFSTLEIQRTEQGDSAMYLCASSLVGHLAPLHFGNGTRLTVT.

The gene calls are TRBV29-1 and TRBJ1-3, with D hard to call. Trimming took 1 base from V and 0 from J, leaving 13 bases between them. CDR3 length equals 16 residues. Germline V gene data show CDR1 as SQVTM and CDR2 as ANQGSEA. The CDR3 region is CSVEGAADHSGNTIYF. DNA for the CDR3: TGCAGCGTTGAAGGCGCCGCGGATCACTCTGGAAACACCATATATTTT.

The chain links TRBV20-1 to TRBJ2-7; D call uncertain. V lost 1 base and J 6 bases, leaving 10 bases between the germline ends. Germline V gene data show CDR1 as DFQATT and CDR2 as SNEGSKA (reference sequence). The CDR3 is 12 residues long. The CDR3 sequence: CSARGLRSEQYF. CDR3 sequence (DNA): TGCAGTGCTAGAGGGTTGAGGTCCGAGCAGTACTTC.

The chain is built from TRBV6-9 and TRBJ2-1; no clear D. The germline CDR1 and CDR2 sequences are MNHGY and SVAAGI. The germline V and J ends were trimmed by 4 bases and 8 bases, with 12 bases remaining between them. The length of the CDR3 is 13 residues. The chain's CDR3 is CASSLTDRDEQFF. The CDR3, as DNA: TGTGCCAGCAGTTTGACGGATCGGGATGAGCAGTTCTTC.

The rearrangement uses TRBV27 and TRBJ2-1, with D possibly being TRBD1 (6 bases). The CDR3 loop spans 15 amino acids. Trimming removed 7 bases at V and 0 bases at J, with 13 bases between. CDR1 and CDR2 from the germline V gene are MNHEY and SMNVEV (reference sequence). The CDR3 bases are TGTGCCAGCAACGGGCAGGGGTCCTCCTACAATGAGCAGTTCTTC. Its translation: CASNGQGSSYNEQFF.

The rearrangement links TRBV3-1 to TRBJ2-1, with D maybe TRBD2 (6 bases). V was shortened by 1 base and J by 12 bases, with 10 bases between the two germline ends. The CDR3 is made up of 12 amino acids. Germline loops: CDR1 LGHDT, CDR2 YNNKEL (reference sequence). CDR3 protein: CASSQAGGVQFF. CDR3 nucleotides: TGTGCCAGCAGCCAAGCAGGCGGGGTGCAGTTCTTC.

Remarks on this clonotype: At one end, the junction sequence differs from germline, possibly due to a read error. V usage is TRBV3-1 and J usage is TRBJ1-2; D might be TRBD1 (5 bases). The CDR3 covers 16 residues. Germline CDR1 is LGHDT and CDR2 is YNNKEL (reference sequence). The CDR3 DNA reads TGTGCCAGCAGCCAAGGTGCGGGGCAGCCTTTCTATGGCTACACCTTT. It translates to CASSQGAGQPFYGYTF.

The chain employs TRBV3-1 and TRBJ1-2, with D tentatively TRBD1 (6 bases). Per the germline V gene, CDR1 is LGHDT and CDR2 is YNNKEL (reference sequence). The length of the CDR3 is 15 residues. Trimming removed 4 bases at V and 4 bases at J, with 16 bases between. CDR3 loop: CASSRWTDRLYGYTF. Written as DNA, the CDR3 is TGTGCCAGCAGCCGCTGGACCGACAGGCTCTATGGCTACACCTTC.

The rearrangement uses TRBV20-1 and TRBJ2-1; the D gene is possibly TRBD1 (7 bases). V lost 5 bases and J lost 4, with 18 bases in between. Germline V gives CDR1 DFQATT, CDR2 SNEGSKA (reference sequence). The CDR3 extends over 15 amino acids. The DNA of the CDR3 is TGCAGTGCTCCCCCATTGCGGGGACAGTACAATGAGCAGTTCTTC. Protein product: CSAPPLRGQYNEQFF.

The V call is TRBV15, the J call TRBJ2-3, with 8 bases lining up with TRBD2. The CDR3 runs to 19 residues. V lost 0 bases and J lost 2; bases outside the gene matches: 13. Germline assignment: CDR1 LNHNV and CDR2 YYDKDF (reference sequence). This chain's CDR3 is CATSREGSGIASVTDTQYF. The CDR3 DNA is TGTGCCACCAGCAGAGAAGGTAGCGGGATTGCTAGCGTCACAGATACGCAGTATTTT.

This clonotype has more than one count but fewer than ten. The chain couples TRBV25-1 to TRBJ2-3; TRBD2 is a possible D gene (5 bases). CDR3 length: 17 amino acids. Trimming left V 2 bases short and J 0 bases short, with 15 bases between. Germline loops: CDR1 MGHDK, CDR2 SYGVNS. The CDR3 sequence is CASSEARASRSTDTQYF. CDR3 coding DNA: TGTGCCAGCAGTGAAGCCCGGGCTAGCCGGAGCACAGATACGCAGTATTTT.

The genes are TRBV20-1 and TRBJ1-4; D not resolved. Germline values: CDR1 DFQATT, CDR2 SNEGSKA (reference sequence). Trimming cost V 2 bases and J 7 bases, with 5 bases left between them. This CDR3 spans 11 amino acids. This chain's CDR3 is CSARSTEKLFF. The CDR3 nucleotides read TGCAGTGCTAGAAGTACTGAAAAACTGTTTTTT.

The J gene is TRBJ1-2, the V gene TRBV6-2 or TRBV6-3; D perhaps matches TRBD1 (6 bases). CDR1 is MNHEY and CDR2 is SVGEGT in the germline V gene. The germline V and J ends were trimmed by 4 bases and 2 bases, with 17 bases remaining between them. The CDR3 extends over 16 amino acids. The CDR3 region is CASSSQGTGLNYGYTF. The CDR3 DNA is TGTGCCAGCAGTTCACAGGGAACCGGACTCAACTATGGCTACACCTTC.

This CDR3 reads CSVEEAHPQGIEAKNIQYF. As DNA, the CDR3 is TGCAGCGTTGAAGAGGCTCACCCGCAGGGAATTGAGGCCAAAAACATTCAGTACTTC. The chain is built from TRBV29-1 and TRBJ2-4, with a weak D call TRBD1 (5 bases). Trimming left V 0 bases short and J 1 base short, with 22 bases between. Germline V lookup: CDR1 SQVTM, CDR2 ANQGSEA. The CDR3 consists of 19 residues.

This clonotype was found a few times. The genes are TRBV3-1 and TRBJ2-5; 7 nucleotides align to TRBD2. V lost 3 bases and J lost 0; bases outside the gene matches: 10. Germline CDR1 is LGHDT and CDR2 is YNNKEL (reference sequence). CDR3 length: 17 residues. CDR3 loop: CASSHSGTGGDQETQYF. For the CDR3, the DNA is TGTGCCAGCAGCCATAGTGGGACGGGAGGAGACCAAGAGACCCAGTACTTC.

This clonotype was picked up a small number of times. This chain connects TRBV28 to TRBJ2-3; D may be TRBD1 (5 bases). The CDR3 runs 14 residues. Germline assignment: CDR1 MDHEN and CDR2 SYDVKM. V shed 7 bases and J shed 2 bases, with 13 bases lying between them. DNA for the CDR3: TGTGCCAGCAAAGGGGTAGGGTTCACAGATACGCAGTATTTT. It yields the protein CASKGVGFTDTQYF.

V and J are TRBV4-1 and TRBJ2-2, with D unresolved. Germline CDR1 and CDR2: MGHRA and YSYEKL. The ends were cut back, 1 base at V and 6 bases at J, with 12 bases in the middle. This CDR3 region has 15 residues. CDR3 loop: CASSQGPRVSGELFF. CDR3 sequence (DNA): TGCGCCAGCAGCCAAGGACCTCGGGTCTCCGGGGAGCTGTTTTTT.